The following is a T cell receptor beta chain sequence with its context. The antigen is unknown. These data are taken from a study of shared clonotypes between healthy human individuals. On the study more broadly: Three plates each covered CD4 naive and memory; CD8 naive two, CD8 memory one. Study results and limitations: Naive subsets typically showed greater estimated richness than memory subsets. Clonotypes that were shared across a handful of donors made up 4.5% to 5% of naive CD4 clonotypes.

Profiled with immunoSEQ multiplex PCR; TCRdb holds only in-frame clones, not every one. The sample lists roughly 2,000,000 clones, roughly 95% occurring once. V lost 4 bases to trimming and J lost 0 bases, with 10 bases between them. Germline V gene lookup returns CDR1 MGHRA and CDR2 YSYEKL. This CDR3 is built from 15 residues. As defined, naive CD8 cells were CD45RO-negative and positively selected for CCR7, with terminally differentiated effector memory CD45RA+ cells excluded. This chain connects TRBV4-1 to TRBJ1-3, with a possible D match to TRBD1 (5 bases). Specimen: naive CD8+ T cells sorted from blood. The source of this sequence is a young man in good health. CDR3 sequence: CASSPTDLSGNTIYF. DNA for the CDR3: TGCGCCAGCAGCCCGACAGATCTCTCTGGAAACACCATATATTTT.